This T cell receptor beta chain was identified during a study of blood T cell repertoires in COVID-19. Only one count was recorded for this clone. V was cut by 0 bases and J by 3 bases, with 12 bases left in between. CDR1 MNHEY and CDR2 SVGAGI come from the germline V gene. The CDR3 is 16 amino acids. Source study methods: For nucleated cells, counts were estimated from reference gene primer amplification. The assay was immunoSEQ multiplex PCR, and TCRdb's table has in-frame clones only and misses some. V, J and clone size derive from that table, while D and trimming were established from the DNA sequence. The table shows about half a million clones, with 80% to 90% occurring only once.

The sample consisted of peripheral blood. The chain carries TRBV6-5 and TRBJ1-3; D might be TRBD1 (6 bases). This TCR came from a human donor in a cohort sampled during active COVID-19. The DNA of the CDR3 is TGTGCCAGCAGTTACTCACCCAGGGGTGGTGGAAACACCATATATTTT. It is translated as CASSYSPRGGGNTIYF.